These T cell receptor beta chains were read from a single sample in a study of CD8+ T cells in alopecia areata. Here immunoSEQ multiplex PCR was the method, and the copy in TCRdb shows in-frame clones only, minus some. The sample yields more than 100,000 clones, roughly 54% seen once. The sequencing used CD4+ T cells sorted from blood, collected at week 0. The receptor source for this set is a human donor with alopecia areata. The CDR3 runs from the conserved cysteine through the conserved F or W. A D gene is named only where the DNA matches it firmly. A clone size is listed for some rows: how often the clone was seen (once, few, many), or a class if it is expanded.

v_gene	j_gene	abundance	d_gene	CDR3aa	CDR3nt
TRBV28	TRBJ2-3	few	NA	CASRGGATDTQYF	TGTGCCAGCAGGGGTGGAGCTACAGATACGCAGTATTTT
TRBV4-2	TRBJ1-4	NA	NA	CASSQRADEKLFF	TGTGCCAGCAGCCAAAGGGCCGATGAAAAACTGTTTTTT
TRBV2	TRBJ2-4	once	TRBD1	CASSADRAPAKNIQYF	TGTGCCAGCAGTGCTGACAGGGCCCCAGCCAAAAACATTCAGTACTTC
TRBV9	TRBJ2-7	few	NA	CASSVVPGSVEQYF	TGTGCCAGCAGCGTAGTCCCAGGGTCGGTCGAGCAGTACTTC
TRBV28	TRBJ2-7	NA	NA	CASRGFSSSYEQYF	TGTGCCAGCAGGGGGTTCTCGAGCTCCTACGAGCAGTACTTC
TRBV6-5	TRBJ2-7	NA	NA	CASSPGGDRFEQYF	TGTGCCAGCAGTCCGGGCGGGGACCGCTTCGAGCAGTACTTC
TRBV28	TRBJ2-5	NA	TRBD1	CASSLDREDQYF	TGTGCCAGCAGTTTGGACAGGGAAGACCAGTACTTC
TRBV9	TRBJ2-3	NA	NA	CASSVGSTDTQYF	TGTGCCAGCAGCGTGGGGAGCACAGATACGCAGTATTTT
TRBV5-1	TRBJ2-7	once	TRBD2	CASTSGTSGGLYEQYF	TGCGCCAGTACCAGTGGGACTAGCGGGGGCCTCTACGAGCAGTACTTC
TRBV4-1	TRBJ2-5	few	TRBD2	CASSQELSGGDTVKETQYF	TGCGCCAGCAGCCAAGAATTGAGCGGGGGAGACACAGTAAAAGAGACCCAGTACTTC
TRBV29-1	TRBJ2-1	NA	TRBD1	CSVHKGDRGNEQFF	TGCAGCGTTCATAAAGGTGACAGGGGCAATGAGCAGTTCTTC
TRBV4-1	TRBJ2-7	NA	NA	CASSQGPGEDYEQYF	TGCGCCAGCAGCCAAGGACCCGGGGAGGATTACGAGCAGTACTTC
TRBV6-6	TRBJ2-2	NA	NA	CASGPQGSGELFF	TGTGCCAGCGGCCCCCAGGGATCCGGGGAGCTGTTTTTT
TRBV23-1	TRBJ2-3	NA	NA	CASSQSSGSDTQYF	TGCGCCAGCAGTCAATCGTCCGGTTCAGATACGCAGTATTTT
TRBV5-4	TRBJ2-2	NA	TRBD1	CASSSGQVGSGELFF	TGTGCCAGCAGCTCAGGACAGGTGGGGAGCGGGGAGCTGTTTTTT
TRBV18	TRBJ1-2	NA	NA	CASSRSEGSYGYTF	TGTGCCAGCTCGCGCTCGGAGGGCTCCTATGGCTACACCTTC
TRBV29-1	TRBJ2-1	NA	TRBD2	CSVALAGSSYNEQFF	TGCAGCGTGGCTTTAGCGGGTAGCTCCTACAATGAGCAGTTCTTC
TRBV14	TRBJ1-2	NA	NA	CASSQEGGYASGYTF	TGTGCCAGCAGCCAAGAAGGGGGATATGCTTCTGGCTACACCTTC
TRBV15	TRBJ1-2	NA	NA	CATSRDPGAGGKTF	TGTGCCACCAGCAGAGATCCAGGGGCGGGTGGTAAAACCTTC
TRBV15	TRBJ1-4	NA	NA	CATSPLRGTNEKLFF	TGTGCCACCAGCCCGCTAAGGGGAACTAATGAAAAACTGTTTTTT
TRBV5-1	TRBJ2-7	NA	NA	CASSLERQSYEQYF	TGCGCCAGCAGCTTGGAGCGCCAGTCTTACGAGCAGTACTTC
TRBV7-2	TRBJ1-5	NA	TRBD1	CASSSKGGQPQHF	TGTGCCAGCAGCTCAAAAGGGGGCCAGCCCCAGCATTTT
TRBV2	TRBJ1-1	NA	NA	CASSVLGGMNTEAFF	TGTGCCAGCAGTGTTCTGGGGGGTATGAACACTGAAGCTTTCTTT
TRBV4-3	TRBJ2-1	NA	NA	CASSQGIYDEQFF	TGCGCCAGCAGCCAAGGGATCTACGATGAGCAGTTCTTC
TRBV4-3	TRBJ1-2	NA	NA	CASSQDQGAGFYGYTF	TGCGCCAGCAGCCAAGATCAAGGGGCAGGGTTCTATGGCTACACCTTC
TRBV11-2	TRBJ2-7	few	TRBD1	CASSSPRDRGYEQYF	TGTGCCAGCAGCTCGCCCCGGGACAGGGGGTACGAGCAGTACTTC
TRBV5-1	TRBJ2-3	NA	NA	CASRLWVARQTDTQYF	TGCGCCAGCAGATTATGGGTTGCGAGGCAGACAGATACGCAGTATTTT
TRBV5-4	TRBJ2-5	NA	TRBD2	CASSLGLAGETQYF	TGTGCCAGCAGCTTGGGACTAGCGGGAGAGACCCAGTACTTC
TRBV18	TRBJ2-2	NA	NA	CASSQDHTGELFF	TGTGCCAGCTCTCAAGACCATACCGGGGAGCTGTTTTTT
TRBV5-4	TRBJ2-7	NA	TRBD2	CASSLGGGGPYEQYF	TGTGCCAGCAGCTTGGGAGGCGGGGGGCCCTACGAGCAGTACTTC
TRBV5-1	TRBJ1-1	NA	TRBD1	CASSFQGGTSTEAFF	TGCGCCAGCAGCTTCCAGGGGGGCACGAGCACTGAAGCTTTCTTT
TRBV14	TRBJ2-7	NA	NA	CASSQNGAAYEQYF	TGTGCCAGCAGCCAAAATGGTGCAGCCTACGAGCAGTACTTC
TRBV7-6	TRBJ1-6	NA	NA	CASSLAENSPLHF	TGTGCCAGCAGCTTAGCTGAAAATTCACCCCTCCACTTT
TRBV4-3	TRBJ1-2	NA	TRBD1	CASSRSIQGDGYTF	TGCGCCAGCAGCCGGTCCATACAGGGGGATGGCTACACCTTC
TRBV7-9	TRBJ2-5	NA	NA	CASSLEQETQYF	TGTGCCAGCAGCTTAGAACAAGAGACCCAGTACTTC
TRBV4-1	TRBJ2-5	NA	NA	CASSQEYETQYF	TGCGCCAGCAGCCAAGAGTACGAGACCCAGTACTTC
TRBV5-6	TRBJ2-5	NA	NA	CASSLRETQYF	TGTGCCAGCAGCTTGAGGGAGACCCAGTACTTC
TRBV7-2	TRBJ2-5	NA	NA	CASSPTNYQETQYF	TGTGCCAGCAGCCCGACTAACTACCAAGAGACCCAGTACTTC
TRBV15	TRBJ2-3	NA	TRBD2	CATSKGTSGRDTQYF	TGTGCCACCAGCAAAGGGACTAGCGGGAGGGATACGCAGTATTTT
TRBV2	TRBJ2-3	few	TRBD2	CASRSGGGTDTQYF	TGTGCCAGCAGGAGCGGGGGTGGGACAGATACGCAGTATTTT
TRBV7-2	TRBJ2-3	NA	TRBD1	CASRSTGGAVVESTQYF	TGTGCCAGCAGATCGACAGGGGGCGCGGTCGTTGAAAGTACGCAGTATTTT
TRBV9	TRBJ2-2	NA	NA	CASSVEGANTGELFF	TGTGCCAGCAGCGTAGAAGGAGCGAACACCGGGGAGCTGTTTTTT
TRBV6-5	TRBJ1-1	NA	NA	CASSYSRQFEAFF	TGTGCCAGCAGTTACTCAAGACAGTTTGAAGCTTTCTTT
TRBV19	TRBJ2-2	NA	TRBD1	CASNRDRYTGELFF	TGTGCCAGTAACCGGGACAGATACACCGGGGAGCTGTTTTTT
TRBV7-2	TRBJ1-2	NA	TRBD1	CASSFTGTGGRDYGYTF	TGTGCCAGCAGCTTCACCGGGACAGGGGGCCGGGACTATGGCTACACCTTC